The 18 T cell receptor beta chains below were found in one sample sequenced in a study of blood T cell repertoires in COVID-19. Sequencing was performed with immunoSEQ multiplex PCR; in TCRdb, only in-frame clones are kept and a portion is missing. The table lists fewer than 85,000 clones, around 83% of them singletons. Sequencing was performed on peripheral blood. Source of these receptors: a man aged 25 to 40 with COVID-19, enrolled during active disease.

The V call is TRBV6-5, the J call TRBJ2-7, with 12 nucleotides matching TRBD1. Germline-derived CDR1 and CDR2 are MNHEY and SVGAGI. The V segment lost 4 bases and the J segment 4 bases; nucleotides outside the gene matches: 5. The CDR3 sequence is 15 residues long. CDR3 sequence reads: CASSFGTGGFYEQYF. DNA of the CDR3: TGTGCCAGCAGTTTCGGGACAGGGGGCTTTTACGAGCAGTACTTC.

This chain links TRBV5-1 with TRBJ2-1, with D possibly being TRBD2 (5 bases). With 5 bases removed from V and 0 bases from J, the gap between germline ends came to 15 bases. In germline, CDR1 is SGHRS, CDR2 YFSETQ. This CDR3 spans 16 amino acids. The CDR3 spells CASSSQAGSSYNEQFF. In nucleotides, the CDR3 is TGCGCCAGCAGTTCCCAGGCGGGTAGCTCCTACAATGAGCAGTTCTTC. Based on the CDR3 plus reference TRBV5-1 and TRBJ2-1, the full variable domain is KAGVTQTPRYLIKTRGQQVTLSCSPISGHRSVSWYQQTPGQGLQFLFEYFSETQRNKGNFPGRFSGRQFSNSRSEMNVSTLELGDSALYLCASSSQAGSSYNEQFFGPGTRLTVL.

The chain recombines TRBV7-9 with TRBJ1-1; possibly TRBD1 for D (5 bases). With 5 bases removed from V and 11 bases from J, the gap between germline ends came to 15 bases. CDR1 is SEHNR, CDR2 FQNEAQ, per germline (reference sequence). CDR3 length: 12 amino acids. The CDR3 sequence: CASSSQPGRAFF. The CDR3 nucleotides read TGTGCCAGCAGCAGCCAGCCAGGGAGGGCTTTCTTT.

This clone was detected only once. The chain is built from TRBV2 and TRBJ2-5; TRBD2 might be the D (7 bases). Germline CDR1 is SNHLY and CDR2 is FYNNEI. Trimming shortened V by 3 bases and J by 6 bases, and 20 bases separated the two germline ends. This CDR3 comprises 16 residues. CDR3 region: CASSDPSGGGGKTQYF. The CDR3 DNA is TGTGCCAGCAGTGACCCCAGTGGGGGAGGGGGGAAGACCCAGTACTTC.

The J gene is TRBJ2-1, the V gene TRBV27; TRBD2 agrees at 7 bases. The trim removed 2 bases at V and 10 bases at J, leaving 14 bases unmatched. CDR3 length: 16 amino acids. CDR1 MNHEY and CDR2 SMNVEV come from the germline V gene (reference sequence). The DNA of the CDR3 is TGTGCCAGCAGTTTAGGAGGCGGGAGACGGTACGGAGAGCAGTTCTTC. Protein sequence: CASSLGGGRRYGEQFF.

The CDR3 coding sequence is TGTGCCAGCAGTGAAGTCCGGGGTATTGGTGGCTACACCTTC. It is translated as CASSEVRGIGGYTF. The chain has TRBV2 and TRBJ1-2; D is ambiguous. Germline CDR1 and CDR2: SNHLY and FYNNEI. There are 14 residues in the CDR3. Trimming took off 1 base at V and 7 bases at J, with 13 bases between the two ends.

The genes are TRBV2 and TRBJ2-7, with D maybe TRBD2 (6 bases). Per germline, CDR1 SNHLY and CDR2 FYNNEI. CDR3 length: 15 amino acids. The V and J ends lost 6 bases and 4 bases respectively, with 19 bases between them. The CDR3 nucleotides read TGTGCCAGCAGGACCTCGGGGCGGGGCGGATACGAGCAGTACTTC. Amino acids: CASRTSGRGGYEQYF.

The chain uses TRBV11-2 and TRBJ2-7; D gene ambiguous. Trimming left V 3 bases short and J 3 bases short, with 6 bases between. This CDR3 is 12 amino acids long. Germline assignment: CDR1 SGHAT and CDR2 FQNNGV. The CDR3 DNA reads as TGTGCCAGCAGCTTTGCGGTCTACGAGCAGTACTTC. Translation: CASSFAVYEQYF.

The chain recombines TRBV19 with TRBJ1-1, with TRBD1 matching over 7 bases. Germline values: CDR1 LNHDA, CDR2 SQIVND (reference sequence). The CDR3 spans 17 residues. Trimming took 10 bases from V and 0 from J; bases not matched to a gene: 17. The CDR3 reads CATSILTGQSMNTEAFF. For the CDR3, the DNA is TGTGCCACCTCGATACTAACGGGACAGAGCATGAACACTGAAGCTTTCTTT.

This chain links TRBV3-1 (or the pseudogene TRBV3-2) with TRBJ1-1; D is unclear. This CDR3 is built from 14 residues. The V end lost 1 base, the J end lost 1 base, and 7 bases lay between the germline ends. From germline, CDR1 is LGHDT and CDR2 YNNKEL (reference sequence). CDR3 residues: CASSQGRRNTEAFF. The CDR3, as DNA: TGTGCCAGCAGCCAAGGGAGGAGGAACACTGAAGCTTTCTTT.

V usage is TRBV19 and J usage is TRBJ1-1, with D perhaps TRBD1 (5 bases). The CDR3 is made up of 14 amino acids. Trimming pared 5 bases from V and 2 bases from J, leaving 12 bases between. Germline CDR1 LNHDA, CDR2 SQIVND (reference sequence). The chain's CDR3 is CASSVTGVNTEAFF. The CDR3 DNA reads TGTGCCAGTAGTGTGACGGGGGTTAACACTGAAGCTTTCTTT.

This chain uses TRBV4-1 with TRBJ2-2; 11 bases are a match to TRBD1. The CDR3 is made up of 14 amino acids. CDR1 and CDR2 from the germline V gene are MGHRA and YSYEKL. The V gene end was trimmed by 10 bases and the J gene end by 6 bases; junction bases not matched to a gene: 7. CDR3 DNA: TGCGCCACTAGGGGACAGGGGGGATCCGGGGAGCTGTTTTTT. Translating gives CATRGQGGSGELFF.

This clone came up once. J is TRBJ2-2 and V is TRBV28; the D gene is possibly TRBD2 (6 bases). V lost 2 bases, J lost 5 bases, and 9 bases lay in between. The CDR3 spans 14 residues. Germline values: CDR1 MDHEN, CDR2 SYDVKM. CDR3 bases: TGTGCCAGCAGTTTAGTTGGGGGGACCGGGGAGCTGTTTTTT. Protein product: CASSLVGGTGELFF.

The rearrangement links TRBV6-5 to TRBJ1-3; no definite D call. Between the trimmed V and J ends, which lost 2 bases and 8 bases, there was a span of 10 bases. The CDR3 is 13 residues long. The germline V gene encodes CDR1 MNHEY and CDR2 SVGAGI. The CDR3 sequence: CASSYAPRDTIYF. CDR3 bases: TGTGCCAGCAGTTACGCTCCGCGAGACACCATATATTTT.

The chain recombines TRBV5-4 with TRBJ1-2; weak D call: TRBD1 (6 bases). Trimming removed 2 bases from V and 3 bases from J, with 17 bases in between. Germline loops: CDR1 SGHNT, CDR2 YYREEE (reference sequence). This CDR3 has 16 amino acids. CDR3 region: CASSFPLGGGDYGYTF. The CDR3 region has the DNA TGTGCCAGCAGCTTTCCCCTAGGGGGGGGTGACTATGGCTACACCTTC.

The CDR3 reads CASSTGTSGEQYF. Written as DNA, the CDR3 is TGTGCCAGTAGCACTGGGACATCCGGAGAGCAGTACTTC. V and J are TRBV19 and TRBJ2-7; perhaps TRBD1 as D (6 bases). The V end lost 6 bases, the J end lost 7 bases, and 16 bases lay between the germline ends. CDR1 and CDR2 from the germline V gene are LNHDA and SQIVND (reference sequence). This CDR3 comprises 13 residues. The full variable domain, its missing parts supplied by reference TRBV19 and TRBJ2-7, is DGGITQSPKYLFRKEGQNVTLSCEQNLNHDAMYWYRQDPGQGLRLIYYSQIVNDFQKGDIAEGYSVSREKKESFPLTVTSAQKNPTAFYLCASSTGTSGEQYFGPGTRLTVT.

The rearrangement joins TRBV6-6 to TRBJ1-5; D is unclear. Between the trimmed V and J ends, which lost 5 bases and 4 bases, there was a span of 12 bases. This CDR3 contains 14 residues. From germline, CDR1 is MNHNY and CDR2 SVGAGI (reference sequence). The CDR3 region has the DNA TGTGCCAGCAGTAAACGGGAGGCTAATCAGCCCCAGCATTTT. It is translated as CASSKREANQPQHF.

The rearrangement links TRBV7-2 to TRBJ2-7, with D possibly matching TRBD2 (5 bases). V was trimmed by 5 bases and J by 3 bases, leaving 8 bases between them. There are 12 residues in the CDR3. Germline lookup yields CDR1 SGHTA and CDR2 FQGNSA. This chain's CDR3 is CASSPRGYEQYF. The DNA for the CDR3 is TGTGCCAGCAGCCCCCGGGGCTACGAGCAGTACTTC.